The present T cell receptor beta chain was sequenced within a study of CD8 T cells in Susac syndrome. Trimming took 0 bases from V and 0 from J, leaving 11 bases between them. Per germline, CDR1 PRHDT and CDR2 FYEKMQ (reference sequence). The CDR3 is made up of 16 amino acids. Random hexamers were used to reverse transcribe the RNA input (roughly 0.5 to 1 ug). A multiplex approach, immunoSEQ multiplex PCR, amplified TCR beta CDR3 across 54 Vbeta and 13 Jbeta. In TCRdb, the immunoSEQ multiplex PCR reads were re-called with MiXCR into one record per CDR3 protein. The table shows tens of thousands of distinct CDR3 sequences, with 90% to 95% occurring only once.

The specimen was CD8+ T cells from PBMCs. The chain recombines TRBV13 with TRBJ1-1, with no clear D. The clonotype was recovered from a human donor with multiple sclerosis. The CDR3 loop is CASSLGGEVMNTEAFF. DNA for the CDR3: TGTGCCAGCAGCTTAGGTGGAGAAGTCATGAACACTGAAGCTTTCTTT.